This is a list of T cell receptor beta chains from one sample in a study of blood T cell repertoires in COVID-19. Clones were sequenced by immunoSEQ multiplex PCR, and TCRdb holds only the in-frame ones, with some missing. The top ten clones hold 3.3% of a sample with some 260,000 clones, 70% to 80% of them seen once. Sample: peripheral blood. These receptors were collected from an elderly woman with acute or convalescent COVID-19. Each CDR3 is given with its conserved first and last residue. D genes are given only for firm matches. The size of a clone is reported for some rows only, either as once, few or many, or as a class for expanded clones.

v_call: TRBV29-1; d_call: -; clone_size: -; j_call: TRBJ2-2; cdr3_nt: TGCAGCTGTCAGGGGCCCACGAACACCGGGGAGCTGTTTTTT; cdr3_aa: CSCQGPTNTGELFF
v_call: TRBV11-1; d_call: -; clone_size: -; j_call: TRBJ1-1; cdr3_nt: TGTGCCAGCAGCTTAGACCCGGGGACTCAAACCGGGGCTTTCTTT; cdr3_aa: CASSLDPGTQTGAFF
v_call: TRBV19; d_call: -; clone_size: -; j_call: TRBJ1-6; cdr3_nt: TGTGCCAGTAGTATTCTAGGGGTTACGAATTCACCCCTCCACTTT; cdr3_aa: CASSILGVTNSPLHF
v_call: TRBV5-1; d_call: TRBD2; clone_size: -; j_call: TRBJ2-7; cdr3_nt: TGCGCCAGCAGCAAAACATCCGGGACTAGTAGGGGATCCTACGAGCAGTACTTC; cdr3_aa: CASSKTSGTSRGSYEQYF
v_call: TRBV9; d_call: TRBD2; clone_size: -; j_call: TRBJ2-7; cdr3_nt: TGTGCCAGCAGCCCTCCCCGGGGGGGCTGGTACTTC; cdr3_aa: CASSPPRGGWYF
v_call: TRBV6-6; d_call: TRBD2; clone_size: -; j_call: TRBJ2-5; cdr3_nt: TGTGCCAGCAGCCCCCAGCCAGACTGGCGGGAGGGCCGGTGGGGAGAGACCCAGTACTTC; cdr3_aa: CASSPQPDWREGRWGETQYF
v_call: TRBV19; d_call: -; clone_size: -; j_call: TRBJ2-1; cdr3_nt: TGTGCCAGTAGGGGCCGTCCGGCTTCCAATGAGCAGTTCTTC; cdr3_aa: CASRGRPASNEQFF
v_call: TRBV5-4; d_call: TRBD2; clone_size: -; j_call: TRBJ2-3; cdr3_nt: TGTGCCAGCAGAGGCGGGAGGACAGATACGCAGTATTTT; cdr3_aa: CASRGGRTDTQYF
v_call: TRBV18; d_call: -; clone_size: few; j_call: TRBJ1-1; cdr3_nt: TGTGCCAGCTCACCACCCCGACCCACAGGGAACACTGAAGCTTTCTTT; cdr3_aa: CASSPPRPTGNTEAFF
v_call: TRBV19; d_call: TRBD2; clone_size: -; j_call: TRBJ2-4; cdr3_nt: TGTGCCAGTAGTACCACTTTGGGGACTAGCGGGAGATCTGGCATTCAGTACTTC; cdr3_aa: CASSTTLGTSGRSGIQYF
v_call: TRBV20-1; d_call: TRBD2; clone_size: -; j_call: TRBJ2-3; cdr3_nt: TGCAGTGCTAGTAGCTCGGGACTAGCGGCAGATACGCAGTATTTT; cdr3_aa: CSASSSGLAADTQYF
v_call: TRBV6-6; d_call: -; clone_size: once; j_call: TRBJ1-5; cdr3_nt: TGTGCCAGCAGTTACTCGGGGGGTAGGAGCAATCAGCCCCAGCATTTT; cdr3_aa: CASSYSGGRSNQPQHF
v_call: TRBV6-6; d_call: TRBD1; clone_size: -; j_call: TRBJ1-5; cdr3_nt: TGTGCCAGCAGTTATGGGGGGACAGGGGATCAGCCCCAGCATTTT; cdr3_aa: CASSYGGTGDQPQHF
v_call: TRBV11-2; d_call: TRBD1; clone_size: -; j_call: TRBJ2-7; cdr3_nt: TGTGCCAGCAGCCCCAGGGACAGGGGCTCCTACGAGCAGTACTTC; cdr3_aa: CASSPRDRGSYEQYF
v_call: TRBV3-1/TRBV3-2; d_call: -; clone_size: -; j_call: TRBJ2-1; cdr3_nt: TGTGCCAGCAGCCAAGGATTGGCTAGTACCTACAATGAGCAGTTCTTC; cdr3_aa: CASSQGLASTYNEQFF
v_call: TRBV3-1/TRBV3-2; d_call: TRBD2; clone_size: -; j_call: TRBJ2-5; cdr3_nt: TGTGCCAGCAGCCATGCCAGAAGGCTAGCGGGGTTAGAGACCCAGTACTTC; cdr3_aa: CASSHARRLAGLETQYF
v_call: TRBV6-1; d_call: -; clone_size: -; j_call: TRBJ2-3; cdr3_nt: TGTGCCAGCAGGAACCGGGATACGCAGTATTTT; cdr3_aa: CASRNRDTQYF
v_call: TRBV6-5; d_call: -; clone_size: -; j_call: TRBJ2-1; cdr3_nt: TGTGCCAGCAGTTACCAGAGCGCCGTCGGGGATGAGCAGTTCTTC; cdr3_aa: CASSYQSAVGDEQFF